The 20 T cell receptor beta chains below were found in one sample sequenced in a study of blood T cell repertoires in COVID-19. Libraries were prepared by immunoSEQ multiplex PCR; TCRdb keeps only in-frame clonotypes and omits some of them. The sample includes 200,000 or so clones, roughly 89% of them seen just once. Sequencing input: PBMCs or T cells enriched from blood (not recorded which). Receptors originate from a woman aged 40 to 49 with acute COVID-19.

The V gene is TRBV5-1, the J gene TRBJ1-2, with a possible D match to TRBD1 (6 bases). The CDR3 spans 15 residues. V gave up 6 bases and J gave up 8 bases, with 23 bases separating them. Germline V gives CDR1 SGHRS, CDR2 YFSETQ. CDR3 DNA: TGCGCCAGCAAATCCTCCGGCGGGGGGCTTACGGGCTACACCTTC. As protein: CASKSSGGGLTGYTF.

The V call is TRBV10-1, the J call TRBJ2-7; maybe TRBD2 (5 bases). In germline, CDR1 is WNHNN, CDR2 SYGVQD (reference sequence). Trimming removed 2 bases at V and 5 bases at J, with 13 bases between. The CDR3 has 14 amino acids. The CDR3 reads CASSEQPSPHEQYF. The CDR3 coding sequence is TGCGCCAGCAGTGAGCAACCTAGCCCCCACGAGCAGTACTTC.

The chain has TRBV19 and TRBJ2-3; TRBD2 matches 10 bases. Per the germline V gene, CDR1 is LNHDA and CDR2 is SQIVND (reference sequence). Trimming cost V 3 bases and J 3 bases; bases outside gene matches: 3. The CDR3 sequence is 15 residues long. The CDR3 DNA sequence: TGTGCCAGTAGTATTCTAGCGGGAGCTACAGATACGCAGTATTTT. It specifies CASSILAGATDTQYF.

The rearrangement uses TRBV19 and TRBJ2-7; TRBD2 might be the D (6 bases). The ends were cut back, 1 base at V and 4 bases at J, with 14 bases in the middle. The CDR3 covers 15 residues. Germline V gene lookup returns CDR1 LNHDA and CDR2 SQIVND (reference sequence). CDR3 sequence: CASSIGLRGGYEQYF. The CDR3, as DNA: TGTGCCAGTAGTATAGGTCTGAGAGGAGGGTACGAGCAGTACTTC.

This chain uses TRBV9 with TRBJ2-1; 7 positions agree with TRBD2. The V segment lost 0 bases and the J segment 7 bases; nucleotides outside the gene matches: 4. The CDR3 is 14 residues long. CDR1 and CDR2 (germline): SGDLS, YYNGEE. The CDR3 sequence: CASSVEGGGNEQFF. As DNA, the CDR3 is TGTGCCAGCAGCGTAGAGGGCGGGGGAAATGAGCAGTTCTTC.

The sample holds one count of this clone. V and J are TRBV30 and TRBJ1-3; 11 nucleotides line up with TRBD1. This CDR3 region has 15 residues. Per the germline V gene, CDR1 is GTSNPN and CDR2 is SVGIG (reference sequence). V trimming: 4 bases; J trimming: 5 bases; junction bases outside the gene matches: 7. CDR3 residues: CAWNNGTGGRNTIYF. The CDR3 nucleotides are TGTGCCTGGAACAATGGGACAGGGGGTAGAAACACCATATATTTT.

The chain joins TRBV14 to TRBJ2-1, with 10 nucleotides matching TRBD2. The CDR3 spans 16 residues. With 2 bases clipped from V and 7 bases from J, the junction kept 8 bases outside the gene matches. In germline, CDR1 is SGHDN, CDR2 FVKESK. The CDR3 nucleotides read TGTGCCAGCAGCCAATTACTAGCGGGAAACTTAAATGAGCAGTTCTTC. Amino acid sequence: CASSQLLAGNLNEQFF.

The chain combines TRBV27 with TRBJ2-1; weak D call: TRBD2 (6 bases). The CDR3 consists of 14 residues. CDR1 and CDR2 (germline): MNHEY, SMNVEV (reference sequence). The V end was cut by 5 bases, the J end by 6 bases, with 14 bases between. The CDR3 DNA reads TGTGCCAGCAGTCTGGTGGGAGGTCTCAATGAGCAGTTCTTC. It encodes CASSLVGGLNEQFF.

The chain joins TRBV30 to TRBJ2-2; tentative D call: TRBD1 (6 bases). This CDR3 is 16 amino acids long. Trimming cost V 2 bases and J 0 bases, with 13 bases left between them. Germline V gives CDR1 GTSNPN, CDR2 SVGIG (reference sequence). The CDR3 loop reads CAWSTDSNANTGELFF. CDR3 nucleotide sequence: TGTGCCTGGAGTACGGACAGCAACGCGAACACCGGGGAGCTGTTTTTT.

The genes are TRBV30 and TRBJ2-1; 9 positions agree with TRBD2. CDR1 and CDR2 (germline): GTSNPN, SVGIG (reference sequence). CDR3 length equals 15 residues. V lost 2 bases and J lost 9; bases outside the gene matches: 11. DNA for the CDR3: TGTGCCTGGAGTACGGGTAGCGGGAGATTCGTTGAGCAGTTCTTC. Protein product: CAWSTGSGRFVEQFF.

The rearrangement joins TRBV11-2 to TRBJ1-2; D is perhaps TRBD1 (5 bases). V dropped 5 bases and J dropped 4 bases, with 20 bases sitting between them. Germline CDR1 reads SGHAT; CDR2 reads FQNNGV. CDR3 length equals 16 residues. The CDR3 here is CASSLLKGVETYGYTF. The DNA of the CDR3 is TGTGCCAGCAGCCTTCTAAAAGGGGTGGAGACCTATGGCTACACCTTC. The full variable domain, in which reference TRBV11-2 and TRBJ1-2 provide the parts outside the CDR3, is EAGVAQSPRYKIIEKRQSVAFWCNPISGHATLYWYQQILGQGPKLLIQFQNNGVVDDSQLPKDRFSAERLKGVDSTLKIQPAKLEDSAVYLCASSLLKGVETYGYTFGSGTRLTVV.

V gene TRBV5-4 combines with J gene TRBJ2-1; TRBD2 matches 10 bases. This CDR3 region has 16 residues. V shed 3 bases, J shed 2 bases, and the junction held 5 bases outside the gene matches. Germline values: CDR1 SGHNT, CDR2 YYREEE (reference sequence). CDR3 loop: CASSSLGLAPYNEQFF. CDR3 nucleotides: TGTGCCAGCAGCTCTCTGGGACTAGCGCCCTACAATGAGCAGTTCTTC.

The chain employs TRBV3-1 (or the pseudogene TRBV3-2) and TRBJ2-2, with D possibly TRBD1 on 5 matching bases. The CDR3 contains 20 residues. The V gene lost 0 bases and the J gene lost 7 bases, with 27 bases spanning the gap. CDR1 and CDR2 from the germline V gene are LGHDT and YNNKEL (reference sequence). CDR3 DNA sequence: TGTGCCAGCAGCCAAGAGAACGTTAGGCTGCAGGGCTCGCGCGGCGGGGAGCTGTTTTTT. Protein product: CASSQENVRLQGSRGGELFF.

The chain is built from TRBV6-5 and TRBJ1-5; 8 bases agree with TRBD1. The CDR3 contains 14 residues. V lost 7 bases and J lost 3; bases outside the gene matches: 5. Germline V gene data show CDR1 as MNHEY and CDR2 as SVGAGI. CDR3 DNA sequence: TGTGCCAGCATTAAGACAGGGGTCAATCAGCCCCAGCATTTT. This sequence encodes CASIKTGVNQPQHF.

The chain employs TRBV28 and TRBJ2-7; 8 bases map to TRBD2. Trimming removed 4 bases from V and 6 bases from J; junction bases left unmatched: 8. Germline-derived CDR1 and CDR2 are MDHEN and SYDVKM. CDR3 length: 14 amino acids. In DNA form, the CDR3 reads TGTGCCAGCAGTTCCGGACTAGCACGTACCGAGCAGTACTTC. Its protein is CASSSGLARTEQYF.

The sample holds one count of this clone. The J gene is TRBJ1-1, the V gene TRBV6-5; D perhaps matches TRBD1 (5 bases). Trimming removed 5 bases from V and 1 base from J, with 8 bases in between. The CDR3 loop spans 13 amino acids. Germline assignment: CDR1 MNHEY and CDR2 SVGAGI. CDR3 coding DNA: TGTGCCAGCAGTCAGGGTACGAACACTGAAGCTTTCTTT. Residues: CASSQGTNTEAFF.

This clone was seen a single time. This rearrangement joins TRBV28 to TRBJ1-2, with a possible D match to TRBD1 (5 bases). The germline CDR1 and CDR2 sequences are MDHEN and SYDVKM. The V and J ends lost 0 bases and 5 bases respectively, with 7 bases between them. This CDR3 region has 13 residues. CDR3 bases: TGTGCCAGCAGTTTATGGGGGGGTTATGGCTACACCTTC. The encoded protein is CASSLWGGYGYTF.

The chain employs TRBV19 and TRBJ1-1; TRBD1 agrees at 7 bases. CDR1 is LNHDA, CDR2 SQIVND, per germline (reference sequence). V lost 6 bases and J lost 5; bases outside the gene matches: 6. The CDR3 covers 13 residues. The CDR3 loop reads CASSPAGGTEAFF. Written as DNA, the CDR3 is TGTGCCAGTAGCCCCGCAGGGGGGACTGAAGCTTTCTTT.

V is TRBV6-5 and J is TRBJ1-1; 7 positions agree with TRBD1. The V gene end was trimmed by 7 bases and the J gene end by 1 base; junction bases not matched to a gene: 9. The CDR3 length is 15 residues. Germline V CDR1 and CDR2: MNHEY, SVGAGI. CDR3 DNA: TGTGCCAGCACTCCTGGGCGGGACAGGAACACTGAAGCTTTCTTT. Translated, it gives CASTPGRDRNTEAFF.

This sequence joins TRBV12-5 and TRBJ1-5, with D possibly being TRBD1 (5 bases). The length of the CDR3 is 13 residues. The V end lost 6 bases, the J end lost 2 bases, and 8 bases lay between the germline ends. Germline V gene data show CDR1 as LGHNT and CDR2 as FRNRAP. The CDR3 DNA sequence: TGTGCTAGTGGCACAGGAGGCAATCAGCCCCAGCATTTT. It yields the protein CASGTGGNQPQHF.